Each of the 28 T cell receptor beta chains below was sequenced from the same sample in a study of T cell changes during pregnancy in multiple sclerosis. Some clones are missing from TCRdb's copy, which holds only in-frame ones; the method was immunoSEQ multiplex PCR. The table shows about 72,000 clones, with around 90% occurring only once. The specimen comprised peripheral blood, sampled in the first trimester of pregnancy. These receptors were taken from a female donor in good health, enrolled as a control in a pregnancy study.

In this sample, this clone turned up once. The chain is built from TRBV4-1 and TRBJ2-7, with TRBD1 as a possible D gene (5 bases). Trimming pared 4 bases from V and 5 bases from J, leaving 15 bases between. CDR1 and CDR2 from the germline V gene are MGHRA and YSYEKL. The CDR3 sequence is 14 residues long. The CDR3 sequence: CASSLLPAGNEQYF. CDR3 nucleotide sequence: TGCGCCAGCAGCCTTCTCCCGGCAGGGAACGAGCAGTACTTC.

The chain recombines TRBV28 with TRBJ2-1; D is unclear. This CDR3 is 13 amino acids long. Germline V gene data show CDR1 as MDHEN and CDR2 as SYDVKM. V was trimmed by 5 bases and J by 10 bases, leaving 15 bases between them. The CDR3 nucleotides read TGTGCCAGCAGTCAGATGAACTACGAGGAGCAGTTCTTC. Its translation: CASSQMNYEEQFF.

The chain is built from TRBV5-1 and TRBJ2-3, with 7 nucleotides matching TRBD2. J gave up 4 bases and V 4 bases, and 6 bases lay outside the gene matches. This CDR3 comprises 14 residues. Per germline, CDR1 SGHRS and CDR2 YFSETQ. The CDR3 loop reads CASSPSGIADTQYF. The CDR3 DNA follows: TGCGCCAGCAGCCCGAGCGGGATAGCAGATACGCAGTATTTT.

This rearrangement joins TRBV2 to TRBJ2-7; D may be TRBD2 (6 bases). The V end was cut by 0 bases, the J end by 4 bases, with 25 bases between. The CDR3 length is 19 residues. Germline lookup yields CDR1 SNHLY and CDR2 FYNNEI. The DNA for the CDR3 is TGTGCCAGCAGTGAAGCACGCAACGGGGGTGTGGAAGGGAGATACGAGCAGTACTTC. It encodes CASSEARNGGVEGRYEQYF.

The genes are TRBV18 and TRBJ1-5; the D gene is possibly TRBD1 (6 bases). This CDR3 is 15 amino acids long. The V end was cut by 2 bases, the J end by 5 bases, with 13 bases between. The germline gives CDR1 KGHSH, CDR2 LQKENI. The CDR3 here is CASSPEAGAHQPQHF. For the CDR3, the DNA is TGTGCCAGCTCACCAGAGGCAGGGGCCCATCAGCCCCAGCATTTT. Using reference TRBV18 and TRBJ1-5 for the parts outside the CDR3, the full variable domain is NAGVMQNPRHLVRRRGQEARLRCSPMKGHSHVYWYRQLPEEGLKFMVYLQKENIIDESGMPKERFSAEFPKEGPSILRIQQVVRGDSAAYFCASSPEAGAHQPQHFGDGTRLSIL.

The chain couples TRBV28 to TRBJ1-2; D possibly corresponds to TRBD1 (6 bases). Trimming took 5 bases from V and 2 from J, leaving 12 bases between them. The CDR3 is made up of 14 amino acids. The germline CDR1 and CDR2 sequences are MDHEN and SYDVKM. As DNA, the CDR3 is TGTGCCAGCAGTCCCCCGCAGGGGAACTATGGCTACACCTTC. Protein sequence: CASSPPQGNYGYTF.

CDR3 loop: CASSVASGDYEQYF. The CDR3 DNA is TGTGCCAGTAGTGTGGCTAGCGGGGACTACGAGCAGTACTTC. The chain carries TRBV19 and TRBJ2-7, with 9 bases aligning to TRBD2. Germline assignment: CDR1 LNHDA and CDR2 SQIVND (reference sequence). This CDR3 is built from 14 residues. V was pared by 5 bases and J by 3 bases, with 5 bases of the junction left unmatched.

This chain joins TRBV28 and TRBJ2-5; 7 nucleotides align to TRBD1. The CDR3 loop spans 15 amino acids. J lost 5 bases, V lost 5 bases, and 11 bases had no gene match. CDR1 is MDHEN and CDR2 is SYDVKM in the germline V gene. The CDR3 DNA reads TGTGCCAGCAGTGAGGACAGGATCGTTGGGGAGACCCAGTACTTC. Its protein is CASSEDRIVGETQYF.

The chain links TRBV23-1 to TRBJ2-3, with 8 positions matching TRBD1. TRBV23-1 is noted as an ORF with a role that remains uncertain. J lost 2 bases, V lost 2 bases, and 3 bases had no gene match. This CDR3 contains 15 residues. The CDR3 protein is CASSQRTGFTDTQYF. The CDR3 region has the DNA TGCGCCAGCAGTCAACGGACAGGGTTCACAGATACGCAGTATTTT.

This clone was observed once. The rearrangement links TRBV4-1 to TRBJ2-7; 9 bases fit TRBD1. The germline V gene has CDR1 MGHRA and CDR2 YSYEKL. With 5 bases clipped from V and 2 bases from J, the junction kept 7 bases outside the gene matches. The CDR3 totals 15 residues. CDR3 nucleotides: TGCGCCAGCAGCTTCCGGGACAGGGAACCCTACGAGCAGTACTTC. Protein sequence: CASSFRDREPYEQYF.

The chain links TRBV21-1 to TRBJ2-6; TRBD2 is the table's D call and was not checked against the DNA. TRBV21-1 is recorded as a pseudogene. This CDR3 has 13 residues. This chain's CDR3 is CASTLKGANVLTF. The CDR3 region has the DNA TGTGCCAGCACCCTAAAGGGGGCCAACGTCCTGACTTTC.

The rearrangement joins TRBV5-6 to TRBJ1-1, with TRBD1 matching 11 bases. The V segment lost 4 bases and the J segment 11 bases; nucleotides outside the gene matches: 13. The CDR3 length is 15 residues. In germline, CDR1 is SGHDT, CDR2 YYEEEE. The DNA for the CDR3 is TGTGCCAGCAGCACACGGACAGGGGGCACGACGAGGGCTTTCTTT. Translation gives CASSTRTGGTTRAFF.

This rearrangement joins TRBV7-2 to TRBJ2-5, with TRBD2 matching over 12 bases. Trimming took 1 base from V and 7 from J; bases not matched to a gene: 7. CDR3 length equals 16 residues. Per germline, CDR1 SGHTA and CDR2 FQGNSA. The CDR3 here is CASSLDASGRAGTQYF. In DNA form, the CDR3 reads TGTGCCAGCAGCTTAGACGCTAGCGGGAGGGCCGGGACCCAGTACTTC.

As concerns this clone: In the same sample, other DNA sequences code for this CDR3. The chain carries TRBV5-1 and TRBJ2-3, with 7 bases identical to TRBD1. The ends lost 0 bases at V and 3 bases at J; junction bases unmatched: 1. This CDR3 region has 14 residues. Germline assignment: CDR1 SGHRS and CDR2 YFSETQ. CDR3 in DNA: TGCGCCAGCAGCTTGGACAGGGGTACAGATACGCAGTATTTT. It specifies CASSLDRGTDTQYF.

CDR3 in DNA: TGTGCCAGCAGTGAACCAGGGGGCGCGAATTCGAGGGAAGCTTTCTTT. Translating it yields CASSEPGGANSREAFF. V is TRBV2 and J is TRBJ1-1; 8 nucleotides agree with TRBD1. The CDR3 consists of 16 residues. The trim removed 2 bases at V and 8 bases at J, leaving 13 bases unmatched. Germline CDR1 is SNHLY and CDR2 is FYNNEI.

This clone was picked up a small number of times. The V and J genes are TRBV5-1 and TRBJ2-7, with a weak D call TRBD2 (5 bases). The CDR3 totals 13 residues. Germline V CDR1 and CDR2: SGHRS, YFSETQ. V was pared by 4 bases and J by 2 bases, with 10 bases between. CDR3 coding DNA: TGCGCCAGCAGCCCGGGATCCCCCTACGAGCAGTACTTC. It translates to CASSPGSPYEQYF.

This chain joins TRBV5-1 and TRBJ2-1; 7 bases fit TRBD2. The CDR3 loop spans 15 amino acids. The V gene end was trimmed by 2 bases and the J gene end by 2 bases; junction bases not matched to a gene: 4. The germline V gene has CDR1 SGHRS and CDR2 YFSETQ. This CDR3 is CASSFAGDTYNEQFF. CDR3 DNA sequence: TGCGCCAGCAGCTTCGCGGGAGATACCTACAATGAGCAGTTCTTC.

The DNA for the CDR3 is TGTGCCAGCAGTGATGGACGGGGGAGCTCCTACGAGCAGTACTTC. Its translation is CASSDGRGSSYEQYF. The chain links TRBV25-1 to TRBJ2-5, with D maybe TRBD2 (6 bases). The end of the DNA aligns better with TRBJ2-7, so the J call may be wrong. Germline CDR1 reads MGHDK; CDR2 reads SYGVNS. The CDR3 is made up of 15 amino acids.

V gene TRBV5-1 combines with J gene TRBJ2-1, with D possibly TRBD2 on 6 matching bases. Germline V gene sequence: CDR1 SGHRS, CDR2 YFSETQ. The V end lost 6 bases, the J end lost 1 base, and 11 bases lay between the germline ends. This CDR3 comprises 14 residues. The CDR3 sequence: CASKVAGSYNEQFF. Written as DNA, the CDR3 is TGCGCCAGCAAGGTGGCGGGGTCCTACAATGAGCAGTTCTTC. The entire variable domain, with the rest obtained from reference TRBV5-1 and TRBJ2-1, is as follows: KAGVTQTPRYLIKTRGQQVTLSCSPISGHRSVSWYQQTPGQGLQFLFEYFSETQRNKGNFPGRFSGRQFSNSRSEMNVSTLELGDSALYLCASKVAGSYNEQFFGPGTRLTVL.

This chain joins TRBV28 and TRBJ2-7, with 16 bases that match TRBD2. J was trimmed by 5 bases and V by 6 bases; bases with no gene match: 10. Per germline, CDR1 MDHEN and CDR2 SYDVKM. There are 17 residues in the CDR3. The CDR3 loop is CASSRPGLAGGYHEQYF. The CDR3, as DNA: TGTGCCAGCAGCCGCCCGGGACTAGCGGGGGGGTACCACGAGCAGTACTTC.

The chain couples TRBV7-8 to TRBJ2-7; a possible D gene is TRBD1 (6 bases). This CDR3 is 14 amino acids long. The V gene lost 5 bases and the J gene lost 0 bases, with 11 bases spanning the gap. The germline V gene encodes CDR1 SGHVS and CDR2 FQNEAQ. The CDR3 sequence is CASSPTGSSYEQYF. The CDR3 nucleotides are TGTGCCAGCAGCCCAACAGGGAGCTCCTACGAGCAGTACTTC.

V usage is TRBV7-9 and J usage is TRBJ2-5; D gene ambiguous. The ends were cut back, 2 bases at V and 2 bases at J, with 12 bases in the middle. The CDR3 covers 15 residues. CDR1 and CDR2 from the germline V gene are SEHNR and FQNEAQ (reference sequence). The CDR3 protein is CASSLKVWQQETQYF. CDR3 sequence (DNA): TGTGCCAGCAGCTTAAAAGTTTGGCAACAAGAGACCCAGTACTTC.

This clone appeared a single time. V and J are TRBV28 and TRBJ1-2; 10 bases line up with TRBD1. The CDR3 covers 15 residues. V lost 6 bases and J lost 4; bases outside the gene matches: 8. CDR1 is MDHEN, CDR2 SYDVKM, per germline. In DNA form, the CDR3 reads TGTGCCAGCAGCATTCGGACAGGGGGAGGCTATGGCTACACCTTC. Translated: CASSIRTGGGYGYTF.

This chain connects TRBV28 to TRBJ2-2; D ambiguous. Germline lookup yields CDR1 MDHEN and CDR2 SYDVKM. V was pared by 6 bases and J by 2 bases, with 4 bases between. This CDR3 region has 12 residues. The CDR3 bases are TGTGCCAGCAGACTAAACACCGGGGAGCTGTTTTTT. Its translation is CASRLNTGELFF.

The chain is built from TRBV19 and TRBJ2-5; TRBD1 might be the D (6 bases). Germline V gene lookup returns CDR1 LNHDA and CDR2 SQIVND (reference sequence). The V gene lost 3 bases and the J gene lost 4 bases, with 15 bases spanning the gap. The CDR3 covers 15 residues. The CDR3 spells CASSIRTGTLETQYF. The DNA for the CDR3 is TGTGCCAGTAGTATCCGAACAGGGACCCTAGAGACCCAGTACTTC.

The chain uses TRBV7-9 and TRBJ1-5, with TRBD1 matching 9 bases. The germline CDR1 and CDR2 sequences are SEHNR and FQNEAQ (reference sequence). This CDR3 is built from 15 residues. With V trimmed by 4 bases and J by 4 bases, 5 bases remained unmatched. CDR3 in DNA: TGTGCCAGCAGCTCAGGGGGACAGGGAAATCAGCCCCAGCATTTT. Its protein product is CASSSGGQGNQPQHF.

The chain carries TRBV5-4 and TRBJ1-5; tentative D call: TRBD1 (6 bases). The CDR3 sequence is 15 residues long. CDR1 SGHNT and CDR2 YYREEE come from the germline V gene (reference sequence). Deletions cut 0 bases from V and 2 bases from J, with 9 bases between. CDR3 sequence (DNA): TGTGCCAGCAGCTTGGGGGGGCACGGCAATCAGCCCCAGCATTTT. Its protein is CASSLGGHGNQPQHF.

J is TRBJ2-1 and V is TRBV7-2; D unresolved. Trimming cost V 5 bases and J 8 bases, with 7 bases left between them. The CDR3 spans 11 residues. Germline loops: CDR1 SGHTA, CDR2 FQGNSA. The CDR3 is CASSHIDEQFF. The DNA for the CDR3 is TGTGCCAGCAGCCACATCGATGAGCAGTTCTTC.